The clone carrying this T cell receptor beta chain came up a few times. The source of the sample is a study of blood T cell repertoires in COVID-19. Measured with immunoSEQ multiplex PCR; TCRdb has only the in-frame clones, and not every one. The sample lists 75,000 to 95,000 clones; approximately 78% were seen once. V lost 6 bases, J lost 9 bases, and 13 bases lay in between. Per the germline V gene, CDR1 is SGHRS and CDR2 is YFSETQ. CDR3 length equals 13 residues. The sequence came from a man between 60 and 75 years old with COVID-19, enrolled during active disease. Sample: peripheral blood. The genes are TRBV5-1 and TRBJ1-6; D is unclear. CDR3 coding DNA: TGCGCCAGCACGCGGGTAGAGGGTTCACCCCTCCACTTT. This encodes CASTRVEGSPLHF.